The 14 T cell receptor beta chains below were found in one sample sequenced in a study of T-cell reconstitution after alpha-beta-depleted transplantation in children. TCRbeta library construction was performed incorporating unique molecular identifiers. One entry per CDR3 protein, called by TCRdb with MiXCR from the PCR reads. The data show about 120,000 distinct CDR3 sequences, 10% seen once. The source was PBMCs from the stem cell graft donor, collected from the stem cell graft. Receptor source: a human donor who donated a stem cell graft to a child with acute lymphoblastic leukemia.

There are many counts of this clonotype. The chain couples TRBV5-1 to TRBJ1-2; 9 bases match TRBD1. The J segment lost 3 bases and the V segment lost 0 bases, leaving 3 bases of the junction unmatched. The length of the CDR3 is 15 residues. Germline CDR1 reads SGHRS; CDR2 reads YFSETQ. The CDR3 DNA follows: TGCGCCAGCAGCTTGGACAGGGGGCTCGACTATGGCTACACCTTC. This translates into CASSLDRGLDYGYTF.

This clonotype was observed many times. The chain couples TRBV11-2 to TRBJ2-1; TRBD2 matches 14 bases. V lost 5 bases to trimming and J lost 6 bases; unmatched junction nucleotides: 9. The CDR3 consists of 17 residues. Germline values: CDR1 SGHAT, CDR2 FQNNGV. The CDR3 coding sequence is TGTGCCAGCAGCATAGTTCCCGGACTAGCGGGGGGCAATGAGCAGTTCTTC. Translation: CASSIVPGLAGGNEQFF.

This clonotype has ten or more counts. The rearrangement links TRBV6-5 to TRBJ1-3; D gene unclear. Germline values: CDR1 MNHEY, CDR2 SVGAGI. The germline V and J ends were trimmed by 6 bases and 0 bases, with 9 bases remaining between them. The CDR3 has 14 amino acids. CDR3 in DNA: TGTGCCAGCAGGGGGTCGGCCTCTGGAAACACCATATATTTT. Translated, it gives CASRGSASGNTIYF.

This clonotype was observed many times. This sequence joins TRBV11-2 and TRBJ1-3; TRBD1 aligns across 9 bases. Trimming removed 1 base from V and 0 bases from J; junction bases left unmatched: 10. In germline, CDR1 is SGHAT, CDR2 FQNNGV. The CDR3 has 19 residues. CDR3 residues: CASSLVIGTGTISGNTIYF. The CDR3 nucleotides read TGTGCCAGCAGCTTAGTGATCGGGACAGGGACGATCTCTGGAAACACCATATATTTT.

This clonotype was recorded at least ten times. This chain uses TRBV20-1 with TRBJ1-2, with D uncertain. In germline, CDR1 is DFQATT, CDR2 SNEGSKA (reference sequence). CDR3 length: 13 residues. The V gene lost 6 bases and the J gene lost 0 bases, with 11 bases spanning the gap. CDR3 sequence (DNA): TGCAGTGCACCGACATCCTCTAACTATGGCTACACCTTC. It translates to CSAPTSSNYGYTF.

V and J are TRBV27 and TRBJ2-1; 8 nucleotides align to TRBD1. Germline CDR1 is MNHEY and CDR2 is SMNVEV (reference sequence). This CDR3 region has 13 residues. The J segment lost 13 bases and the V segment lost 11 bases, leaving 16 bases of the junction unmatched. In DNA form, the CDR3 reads TGTGCCGCCTTTTATCCCCGGACAGGGCTACAGTTCTTC. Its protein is CAAFYPRTGLQFF.

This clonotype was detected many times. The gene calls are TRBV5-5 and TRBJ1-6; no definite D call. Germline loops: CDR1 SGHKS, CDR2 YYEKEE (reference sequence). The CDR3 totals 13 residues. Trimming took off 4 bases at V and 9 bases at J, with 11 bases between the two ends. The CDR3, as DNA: TGTGCCAGCAGCCTAATGGTGGGTTCACCCCTCCACTTT. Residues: CASSLMVGSPLHF.

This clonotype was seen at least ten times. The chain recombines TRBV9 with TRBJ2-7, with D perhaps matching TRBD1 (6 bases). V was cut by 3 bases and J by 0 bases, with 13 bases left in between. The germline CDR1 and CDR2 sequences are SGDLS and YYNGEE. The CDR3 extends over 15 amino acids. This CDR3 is CASSGGQGTSYEQYF. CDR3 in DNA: TGTGCCAGCAGCGGAGGGCAGGGGACCTCCTACGAGCAGTACTTC.

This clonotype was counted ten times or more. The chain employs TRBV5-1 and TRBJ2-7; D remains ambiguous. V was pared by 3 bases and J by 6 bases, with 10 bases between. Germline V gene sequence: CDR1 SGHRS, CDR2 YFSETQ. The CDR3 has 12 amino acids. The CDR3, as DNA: TGCGCCAGCAGCTCCGTGGCCCGCGAGCAGTACTTC. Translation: CASSSVAREQYF.

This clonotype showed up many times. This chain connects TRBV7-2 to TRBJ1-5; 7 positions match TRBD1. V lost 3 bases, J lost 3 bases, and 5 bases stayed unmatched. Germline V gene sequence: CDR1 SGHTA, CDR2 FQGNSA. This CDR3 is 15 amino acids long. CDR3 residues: CASSFVGQFNQPQHF. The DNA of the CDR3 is TGTGCCAGCAGCTTCGTGGGACAGTTCAATCAGCCCCAGCATTTT.

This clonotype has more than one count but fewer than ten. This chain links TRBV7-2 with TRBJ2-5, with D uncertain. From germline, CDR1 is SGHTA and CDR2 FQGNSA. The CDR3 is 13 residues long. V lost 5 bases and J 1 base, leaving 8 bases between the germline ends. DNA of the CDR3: TGTGCCAGCAGCCCTCTTCTCCAAGAGACCCAGTACTTC. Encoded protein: CASSPLLQETQYF.

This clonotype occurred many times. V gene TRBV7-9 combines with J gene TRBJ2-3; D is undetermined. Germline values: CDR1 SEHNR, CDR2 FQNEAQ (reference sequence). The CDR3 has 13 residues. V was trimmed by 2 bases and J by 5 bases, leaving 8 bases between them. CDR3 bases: TGTGCCAGCAGCTTATTACCTAAAGATACGCAGTATTTT. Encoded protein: CASSLLPKDTQYF.

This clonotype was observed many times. The CDR3 sequence is CASSFGTATEAFF. In DNA form, the CDR3 reads TGTGCCAGCAGTTTCGGGACAGCCACTGAAGCTTTCTTT. This chain uses TRBV12-3 or TRBV12-4 with TRBJ1-1; TRBD1 agrees at 7 bases. Trimming cost V 3 bases and J 4 bases; bases outside gene matches: 2. The CDR3 is 13 residues long.

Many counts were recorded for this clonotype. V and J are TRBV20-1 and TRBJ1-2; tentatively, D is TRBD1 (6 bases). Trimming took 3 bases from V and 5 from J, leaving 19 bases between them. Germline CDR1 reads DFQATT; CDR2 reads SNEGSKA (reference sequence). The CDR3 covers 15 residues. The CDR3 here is CSARAGQLGWYGYTF. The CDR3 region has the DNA TGCAGTGCTAGGGCCGGACAGCTGGGTTGGTATGGCTACACCTTC.